The 11 T cell receptor beta chains listed next were all sequenced from one sample in a study of blood T cell repertoires in COVID-19. The data were produced by immunoSEQ multiplex PCR, yet TCRdb's version contains in-frame clones alone and is incomplete. The sample yields under 200,000 clones, about nine tenths seen once. Source material: peripheral blood. These receptors all stem from a man aged 45 to 65 with acute or convalescent COVID-19.

The genes are TRBV25-1 and TRBJ1-2, with a weak D call TRBD1 (5 bases). CDR1 MGHDK and CDR2 SYGVNS come from the germline V gene. Trimming pared 3 bases from V and 2 bases from J, leaving 13 bases between. There are 15 residues in the CDR3. CDR3: CASSDGDSLNYGYTF. The CDR3 nucleotides are TGTGCCAGCAGTGACGGGGACTCCTTGAACTATGGCTACACCTTC.

This clone showed up just once. The chain recombines TRBV19 with TRBJ1-2, with 11 bases identical to TRBD1. This CDR3 is built from 20 residues. The germline gives CDR1 LNHDA, CDR2 SQIVND (reference sequence). Trimming at V came to 6 bases and at J to 0 bases, leaving 18 bases not matched to a gene. The CDR3 region is CASSLKSRGQGVRANYGYTF. The CDR3 DNA is TGTGCCAGTAGCCTGAAGTCTCGGGGACAGGGGGTGAGAGCTAACTATGGCTACACCTTC. Complete variable domain (other parts from reference TRBV19 and TRBJ1-2): DGGITQSPKYLFRKEGQNVTLSCEQNLNHDAMYWYRQDPGQGLRLIYYSQIVNDFQKGDIAEGYSVSREKKESFPLTVTSAQKNPTAFYLCASSLKSRGQGVRANYGYTFGSGTRLTVV.

The chain joins TRBV6-2 or TRBV6-3 to TRBJ1-2; D remains ambiguous. The germline V gene encodes CDR1 MNHEY and CDR2 SVGEGT. This CDR3 has 14 residues. V was pared by 2 bases and J by 4 bases, with 11 bases between. CDR3 bases: TGTGCCAGCAGTTACAGTCCCACCAGCTATGGCTACACCTTC. It specifies CASSYSPTSYGYTF.

V and J are TRBV28 and TRBJ1-6, with 8 bases fitting TRBD1. CDR1 MDHEN and CDR2 SYDVKM come from the germline V gene. The CDR3 sequence is 19 residues long. V was clipped by 6 bases and J by 7 bases; unmatched bases: 20. The CDR3 coding sequence is TGTGCCAGCAGCTCCACTCCCCCGGGGTGGGACAGGCAAAATTCACCCCTCCACTTT. Translated, it gives CASSSTPPGWDRQNSPLHF.

This chain links TRBV6-5 with TRBJ2-7; D perhaps matches TRBD1 (7 bases). Trimming took off 6 bases at V and 6 bases at J, with 15 bases between the two ends. Per the germline V gene, CDR1 is MNHEY and CDR2 is SVGAGI. This CDR3 is 13 amino acids long. CDR3: CASRYTQGGEQYV. The CDR3 DNA reads TGTGCCAGCAGGTACACTCAGGGGGGCGAGCAGTACGTC.

The chain employs TRBV5-1 and TRBJ2-5; TRBD1 agrees at 7 bases. The CDR3 loop spans 15 amino acids. Trimming took 0 bases from V and 2 from J; bases not matched to a gene: 4. Germline V gives CDR1 SGHRS, CDR2 YFSETQ. The CDR3 reads CASSLVPTGQETQYF. The CDR3 DNA reads TGCGCCAGCAGCTTGGTCCCGACAGGGCAAGAGACCCAGTACTTC.

V usage is TRBV7-2 and J usage is TRBJ2-5; 7 bases are a match to TRBD1. Germline CDR1 is SGHTA and CDR2 is FQGNSA. V lost 6 bases to trimming and J lost 1 base; unmatched junction nucleotides: 2. The CDR3 is 13 residues long. CDR3 loop: CASSGQVQETQYF. Written as DNA, the CDR3 is TGTGCCAGCAGTGGACAGGTCCAAGAGACCCAGTACTTC.

This clone was detected once. The chain links TRBV7-6 to TRBJ1-1, with TRBD1 matching 7 bases. CDR1 SGHVS and CDR2 FNYEAQ come from the germline V gene. The CDR3 runs 13 residues. The trim removed 5 bases at V and 6 bases at J, leaving 6 bases unmatched. The CDR3 here is CASSLTGESEAFF. The DNA of the CDR3 is TGTGCCAGCAGCCTTACAGGGGAGTCTGAAGCTTTCTTT.

V and J are TRBV24-1 and TRBJ2-5; TRBD2 matches 10 bases. CDR1 and CDR2 from the germline V gene are KGHDR and SFDVKD. J lost 3 bases, V lost 2 bases, and 5 bases had no gene match. This CDR3 contains 16 residues. The CDR3 DNA follows: TGTGCCACCAGTGATTCACTAGCGGGGCTCGAAGAGACCCAGTACTTC. Its translation: CATSDSLAGLEETQYF.

This rearrangement joins TRBV27 to TRBJ2-1, with D possibly TRBD1 on 6 matching bases. Looked up from germline, CDR1 is MNHEY and CDR2 is SMNVEV (reference sequence). This CDR3 contains 14 residues. With 4 bases removed from V and 4 bases from J, the gap between germline ends came to 11 bases. The CDR3 spells CASSSLRGYNEQFF. In DNA, the CDR3 is TGTGCCAGCAGTTCCCTGAGGGGGTACAATGAGCAGTTCTTC.

The chain employs TRBV2 and TRBJ1-2, with 8 bases matching TRBD1. CDR3 length: 14 amino acids. Losses at the gene ends were 6 bases for V and 4 bases for J; bases not matched to a gene: 7. Germline lookup yields CDR1 SNHLY and CDR2 FYNNEI. CDR3 amino acids: CASRGNDRGYGYTF. CDR3 nucleotide sequence: TGTGCCAGCAGAGGAAATGACAGGGGCTATGGCTACACCTTC. Complete variable domain (other parts from reference TRBV2 and TRBJ1-2): EPEVTQTPSHQVTQMGQEVILRCVPISNHLYFYWYRQILGQKVEFLVSFYNNEISEKSEIFDDQFSVERPDGSNFTLKIRSTKLEDSAMYFCASRGNDRGYGYTFGSGTRLTVV.